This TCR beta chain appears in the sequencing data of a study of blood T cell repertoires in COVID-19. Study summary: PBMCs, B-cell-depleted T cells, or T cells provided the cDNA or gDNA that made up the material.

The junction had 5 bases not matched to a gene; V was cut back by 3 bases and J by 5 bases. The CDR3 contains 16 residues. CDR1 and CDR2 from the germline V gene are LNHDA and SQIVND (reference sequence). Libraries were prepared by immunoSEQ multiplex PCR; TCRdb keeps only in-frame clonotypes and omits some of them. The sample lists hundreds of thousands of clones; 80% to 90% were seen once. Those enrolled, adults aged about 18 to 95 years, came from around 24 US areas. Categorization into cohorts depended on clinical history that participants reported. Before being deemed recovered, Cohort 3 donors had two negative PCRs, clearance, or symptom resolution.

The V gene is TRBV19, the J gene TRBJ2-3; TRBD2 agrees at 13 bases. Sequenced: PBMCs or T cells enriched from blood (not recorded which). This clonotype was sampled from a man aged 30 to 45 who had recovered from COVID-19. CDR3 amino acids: CASSIGLAGAGDTQYF. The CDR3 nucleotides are TGTGCCAGTAGTATTGGACTAGCGGGAGCTGGAGATACGCAGTATTTT.